Given below is one TCR beta chain in context. Its antigen is as yet unknown. V was pared by 3 bases and J by 0 bases, with 8 bases of the junction left unmatched. This CDR3 spans 16 amino acids. In germline, CDR1 is DFQATT, CDR2 SNEGSKA (reference sequence). This sample was included in a study of identical twins. MiXCR, run by TCRdb on the 5' RACE reads, gives a single entry per CDR3 protein. Of about 460,000 distinct CDR3 sequences listed, around 14% are singletons. Overall study results and limits: Conclusions rested on cross-sectional statistics rather than following the same donors. There was an excess of low generation probability in the out-of-frame alpha sequences that twins shared.

These data are also associated with another study on yellow fever vaccine responses in identical twins.

This sequence originates from a woman aged 18-35 years in good health. Sequencing used CD4+ T cells sorted from blood. V gene TRBV20-1 combines with J gene TRBJ1-1; TRBD1 matches at 9 bases. The DNA for the CDR3 is TGCAGTGCTAGTTGGCGAACAGGGGGCCTGAACACTGAAGCTTTCTTT. It translates to CSASWRTGGLNTEAFF.